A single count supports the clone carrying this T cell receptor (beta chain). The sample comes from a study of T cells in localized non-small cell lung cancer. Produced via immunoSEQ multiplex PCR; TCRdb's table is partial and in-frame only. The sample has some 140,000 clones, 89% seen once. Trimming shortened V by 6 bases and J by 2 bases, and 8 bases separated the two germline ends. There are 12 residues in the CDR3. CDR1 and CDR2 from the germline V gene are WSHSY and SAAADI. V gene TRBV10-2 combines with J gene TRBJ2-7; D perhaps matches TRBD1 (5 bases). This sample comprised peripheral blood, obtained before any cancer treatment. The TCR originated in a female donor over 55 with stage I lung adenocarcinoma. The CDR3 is CASRQETYEQYF. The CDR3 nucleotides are TGCGCCAGCAGACAGGAGACCTACGAGCAGTACTTC.